A single sample gave rise to the 28 T cell receptor beta chains below, sequenced in a study of shared clonotypes between healthy human individuals. Here immunoSEQ multiplex PCR was the method, and the copy in TCRdb shows in-frame clones only, minus some. The sample holds more than 2,000,000 clones, 85% to 95% seen once. Sequencing was performed on naive CD4+ T cells sorted from blood. Subset reported: CD45RA+ positively selected. The receptors derive from a man aged 18-30 years in good health.

This chain connects TRBV6-1 to TRBJ1-5; maybe TRBD1 (5 bases). Per germline, CDR1 MNHNS and CDR2 SASEGT. This CDR3 spans 13 amino acids. V was shortened by 8 bases and J by 7 bases, with 15 bases between the two germline ends. Here the CDR3 DNA reads TGTGCCAGCGGAGAGCAGGGTGGACAGCCCCAGCATTTT. Its protein product is CASGEQGGQPQHF.

V is TRBV25-1 and J is TRBJ2-7, with D tentatively TRBD1 (5 bases). This CDR3 is built from 13 residues. Germline lookup yields CDR1 MGHDK and CDR2 SYGVNS. Between the trimmed V and J ends, which lost 2 bases and 5 bases, there was a span of 10 bases. Here the CDR3 DNA reads TGTGCCAGCAGTGAAGGGGCGCGCCACGAGCAGTACTTC. Translated: CASSEGARHEQYF.

V gene TRBV7-2 combines with J gene TRBJ1-6, with a weak D call TRBD1 (6 bases). The germline CDR1 and CDR2 sequences are SGHTA and FQGNSA. Trimming cost V 2 bases and J 7 bases, with 15 bases left between them. The CDR3 is 16 amino acids. The CDR3: CASSLMGAVANSPLHF. In DNA, the CDR3 is TGTGCCAGCAGCTTAATGGGGGCCGTTGCGAATTCACCCCTCCACTTT. The full variable domain, with the rest looked up from reference TRBV7-2 and TRBJ1-6, is GAGVSQSPSNKVTEKGKDVELRCDPISGHTALYWYRQSLGQGLEFLIYFQGNSAPDKSGLPSDRFSAERTGGSVSTLTIQRTQQEDSAVYLCASSLMGAVANSPLHFGNGTRLTVT.

The V gene is TRBV5-4, the J gene TRBJ2-3; no firm D call. CDR3 length: 12 amino acids. The germline gives CDR1 SGHNT, CDR2 YYREEE (reference sequence). With 3 bases removed from V and 6 bases from J, the gap between germline ends came to 8 bases. The CDR3 reads CASSSPLDTQYF. In DNA, the CDR3 is TGTGCCAGCAGCTCACCCTTGGATACGCAGTATTTT. The complete variable domain, with remaining parts taken from reference TRBV5-4 and TRBJ2-3, reads ETGVTQSPTHLIKTRGQQVTLRCSSQSGHNTVSWYQQALGQGPQFIFQYYREEENGRGNFPPRFSGLQFPNYSSELNVNALELDDSALYLCASSSPLDTQYFGPGTRLTVL.

The rearrangement links TRBV7-9 to TRBJ2-4; TRBD2 matches at 11 bases. Germline CDR1 reads SEHNR; CDR2 reads FQNEAQ (reference sequence). The V and J ends lost 1 base and 12 bases, in that order; junction bases with no gene match: 2. The CDR3 is 13 amino acids. The CDR3 DNA is TGTGCCAGCAGCTTAGGACTAGCGGGGCCTCAGTACTTC. Translation: CASSLGLAGPQYF.

The chain employs TRBV18 and TRBJ1-2, with D unresolved. Germline V lookup: CDR1 KGHSH, CDR2 LQKENI. The germline V and J ends were trimmed by 0 bases and 4 bases, with 9 bases remaining between them. CDR3 length equals 14 residues. DNA for the CDR3: TGTGCCAGCTCACCACCGGTTTTCGGCTATGGCTACACCTTC. The encoded protein is CASSPPVFGYGYTF.

CDR3 sequence: CATSRPPPGWGEVGYTF. DNA for the CDR3: TGTGCCACCAGCAGACCCCCCCCTGGGTGGGGGGAGGTCGGCTACACCTTC. The chain uses TRBV15 and TRBJ1-2, with D possibly matching TRBD1 (5 bases). Germline V gene lookup returns CDR1 LNHNV and CDR2 YYDKDF (reference sequence). V was shortened by 2 bases and J by 8 bases, with 24 bases between the two germline ends. The CDR3 covers 17 residues.

The sample holds a few counts of this clone. The same CDR3 can be traced to other DNA sequences in this sample. The chain recombines TRBV5-1 with TRBJ1-5, with a tentative D call TRBD1 (5 bases). The germline V and J ends were trimmed by 3 bases and 7 bases, with 11 bases remaining between them. Germline loops: CDR1 SGHRS, CDR2 YFSETQ. This CDR3 contains 13 residues. The CDR3 nucleotides are TGCGCCAGCAGCTGGGACGGGGGGCAGCCCCAGCATTTT. Translating gives CASSWDGGQPQHF.

As concerns this clone: The sample contains more than one DNA sequence encoding this CDR3. The chain has TRBV19 and TRBJ1-5, with D hard to call. Between the trimmed V and J ends, which lost 3 bases and 7 bases, there was a span of 7 bases. The germline CDR1 and CDR2 sequences are LNHDA and SQIVND (reference sequence). The CDR3 runs 12 residues. The DNA of the CDR3 is TGTGCCAGTAGTATCCCCCCCCAGCCCCAGCATTTT. It is translated as CASSIPPQPQHF.

This sequence joins TRBV9 and TRBJ2-5, with D perhaps TRBD1 (6 bases). V was pared by 3 bases and J by 2 bases, with 11 bases between. Germline CDR1 SGDLS, CDR2 YYNGEE. CDR3 length equals 14 residues. The CDR3 DNA reads TGTGCCAGCAGCGCCCCAGGGGTTCAAGAGACCCAGTACTTC. It translates to CASSAPGVQETQYF.

This chain connects TRBV19 to TRBJ2-2; D gene uncertain. Trimming shortened V by 7 bases and J by 6 bases, and 12 bases separated the two germline ends. Germline V gene data show CDR1 as LNHDA and CDR2 as SQIVND (reference sequence). CDR3 length: 13 residues. CDR3 bases: TGTGCCAGTACTTCGCAGGTCGCCGGGGAGCTGTTTTTT. Translating it yields CASTSQVAGELFF.

The rearrangement uses TRBV7-2 and TRBJ2-1; TRBD2 agrees at 7 bases. Per the germline V gene, CDR1 is SGHTA and CDR2 is FQGNSA. The CDR3 runs 14 residues. Trimming at V came to 4 bases and at J to 5 bases, leaving 5 bases not matched to a gene. CDR3 loop: CASSYRLAHNEQFF. CDR3 sequence (DNA): TGTGCCAGCAGCTACCGACTAGCACACAATGAGCAGTTCTTC.

V gene TRBV5-4 combines with J gene TRBJ2-1; TRBD2 matches 14 bases. The germline V gene encodes CDR1 SGHNT and CDR2 YYREEE (reference sequence). The CDR3 runs to 15 residues. The V and J ends lost 4 bases and 6 bases, in that order; junction bases with no gene match: 3. CDR3 residues: CASSPGTSGSNEQFF. The CDR3 nucleotides read TGTGCCAGCAGCCCCGGGACTAGCGGGAGCAATGAGCAGTTCTTC.

The CDR3 sequence: CASSTSGTDYEKLFF. CDR3 coding DNA: TGTGCCAGCAGCACATCCGGGACGGACTATGAAAAACTGTTTTTT. The chain couples TRBV5-5 to TRBJ1-4, with a possible D match to TRBD1 (5 bases). Per germline, CDR1 SGHKS and CDR2 YYEKEE (reference sequence). V gave up 4 bases and J gave up 6 bases, with 16 bases separating them. The CDR3 contains 15 residues. Full variable domain (remainder filled in from reference TRBV5-5 and TRBJ1-4): DAGVTQSPTHLIKTRGQQVTLRCSPISGHKSVSWYQQVLGQGPQFIFQYYEKEERGRGNFPDRFSARQFPNYSSELNVNALLLGDSALYLCASSTSGTDYEKLFFGSGTQLSVL.

As for this clone: The same CDR3 is also encoded by other DNA sequences in this sample. The V and J genes are TRBV9 and TRBJ1-2; no firm D call. The length of the CDR3 is 13 residues. With 0 bases removed from V and 7 bases from J, the gap between germline ends came to 10 bases. Per the germline V gene, CDR1 is SGDLS and CDR2 is YYNGEE. CDR3 in amino acids: CASSVGEGSGYTF. Written as DNA, the CDR3 is TGTGCCAGCAGCGTAGGGGAGGGTTCTGGCTACACCTTC.

The chain carries TRBV7-2 and TRBJ1-1; maybe TRBD1 (5 bases). The V end was cut by 5 bases, the J end by 5 bases, with 18 bases between. The germline V gene encodes CDR1 SGHTA and CDR2 FQGNSA. This CDR3 spans 15 amino acids. CDR3 sequence (DNA): TGTGCCAGCAGCCCCCGAACCCCAGGGAAAACTGAAGCTTTCTTT. Its protein is CASSPRTPGKTEAFF. Full variable domain (rest looked up from reference TRBV7-2 and TRBJ1-1): GAGVSQSPSNKVTEKGKDVELRCDPISGHTALYWYRQSLGQGLEFLIYFQGNSAPDKSGLPSDRFSAERTGGSVSTLTIQRTQQEDSAVYLCASSPRTPGKTEAFFGQGTRLTVV.

The V and J genes are TRBV7-8 and TRBJ2-5, with D uncertain. Trimming shortened V by 8 bases and J by 1 base, and 11 bases separated the two germline ends. Germline-derived CDR1 and CDR2 are SGHVS and FQNEAQ. CDR3 length: 13 residues. The CDR3 here is CASSLALQETQYF. CDR3 sequence (DNA): TGTGCCAGCTCCCTTGCCCTCCAAGAGACCCAGTACTTC.

The chain combines TRBV15 with TRBJ2-6, with TRBD1 matching over 8 bases. Germline trimming cut 3 bases from V and 2 bases from J; bases unmatched to any gene: 6. CDR1 and CDR2 (germline): LNHNV, YYDKDF (reference sequence). The CDR3 totals 17 residues. The CDR3 here is CATSSGQGRPGANVLTF. The CDR3 DNA is TGTGCCACCAGCAGCGGACAGGGTAGACCTGGGGCCAACGTCCTGACTTTC.

The chain joins TRBV6-5 to TRBJ2-7, with 7 nucleotides matching TRBD1. The CDR3 totals 15 residues. In germline, CDR1 is MNHEY, CDR2 SVGAGI. The junction had 5 bases not matched to a gene; V was cut back by 1 base and J by 2 bases. The DNA of the CDR3 is TGTGCCAGCAGTTACTACCGGACAGGACCCTACGAGCAGTACTTC. It encodes CASSYYRTGPYEQYF.

The table lists this clone with a count of one. The chain employs TRBV5-1 and TRBJ2-2, with D unresolved. The V end was cut by 0 bases, the J end by 5 bases, with 14 bases between. CDR1 is SGHRS and CDR2 is YFSETQ in the germline V gene. CDR3 size: 16 residues. The CDR3 reads CASSLVQSRTTGELFF. In nucleotides, the CDR3 is TGCGCCAGCAGCTTGGTGCAGTCGCGAACGACCGGGGAGCTGTTTTTT.

The rearrangement uses TRBV5-1 and TRBJ2-2; D call uncertain. The CDR3 is 16 residues long. The ends were cut back, 2 bases at V and 5 bases at J, with 16 bases in the middle. Germline V gene sequence: CDR1 SGHRS, CDR2 YFSETQ. In DNA, the CDR3 is TGCGCCAGCAGCTTCGGCCGAAGGGTAAGAACCGGGGAGCTGTTTTTT. It yields the protein CASSFGRRVRTGELFF.

J is TRBJ2-5 and V is TRBV19; D is unresolved. This CDR3 has 14 residues. The germline V and J ends were trimmed by 7 bases and 5 bases, with 17 bases remaining between them. The V gene's germline CDR1 is LNHDA and CDR2 SQIVND (reference sequence). The CDR3 DNA is TGTGCCAGTACCGGGCTCGGATTGGGGGAGACCCAGTACTTC. It specifies CASTGLGLGETQYF.

This sequence joins TRBV5-4 and TRBJ1-2; weak D call: TRBD1 (5 bases). CDR3 length: 14 amino acids. V was cut by 4 bases and J by 4 bases, with 14 bases left in between. Germline CDR1 reads SGHNT; CDR2 reads YYREEE (reference sequence). This CDR3 is CASSQVDKLYGYTF. As DNA, the CDR3 is TGTGCCAGCAGCCAAGTGGACAAGCTCTATGGCTACACCTTC.

The genes are TRBV4-1 and TRBJ2-1; 7 bases map to TRBD2. Per germline, CDR1 MGHRA and CDR2 YSYEKL. The length of the CDR3 is 16 residues. J lost 1 base, V lost 0 bases, and 3 bases had no gene match. This CDR3 is CASSQDGGGSYNEQFF. DNA of the CDR3: TGCGCCAGCAGCCAAGATGGCGGGGGATCCTACAATGAGCAGTTCTTC.

The V and J genes are TRBV4-1 and TRBJ1-2, with D possibly matching TRBD1 (5 bases). Trimming removed 1 base at V and 5 bases at J, with 11 bases between. In germline, CDR1 is MGHRA, CDR2 YSYEKL. This CDR3 has 14 residues. CDR3 region: CASSQGGQVYGYTF. CDR3 DNA sequence: TGCGCCAGCAGCCAAGGTGGACAAGTATATGGCTACACCTTC.

The chain carries TRBV5-6 and TRBJ1-6; the match to TRBD1 covers 9 bases. The junction had 9 bases not matched to a gene; V was cut back by 6 bases and J by 8 bases. CDR1 is SGHDT, CDR2 YYEEEE, per germline. This CDR3 has 15 amino acids. The CDR3 DNA follows: TGTGCCAGCACCCCAACAGGGGGCGCGTATTCACCCCTCCACTTT. Translating gives CASTPTGGAYSPLHF.

This rearrangement joins TRBV11-3 to TRBJ2-1, with D tentatively TRBD2 (6 bases). The V end was cut by 5 bases, the J end by 0 bases, with 11 bases between. The CDR3 spans 15 residues. CDR1 and CDR2 (germline): SGHNT, YENEEA. The CDR3 DNA is TGTGCCAGCAGCCCGTCTAGCGTCTCCTACAATGAGCAGTTCTTC. Its translation: CASSPSSVSYNEQFF. Looking up the rest from reference TRBV11-3 and TRBJ2-1 gives the full variable domain: EAGVVQSPRYKIIEKKQPVAFWCNPISGHNTLYWYLQNLGQGPELLIRYENEEAVDDSQLPKDRFSAERLKGVDSTLKIQPAELGDSAVYLCASSPSSVSYNEQFFGPGTRLTVL.

This chain joins TRBV19 and TRBJ2-3; D is tentatively TRBD1 or TRBD2 (5 bases each). Trimming stripped 8 bases from V and 2 bases from J, with 14 bases between. Germline V gene sequence: CDR1 LNHDA, CDR2 SQIVND (reference sequence). The CDR3 covers 14 residues. CDR3 region: CASRTTSNTDTQYF. The CDR3 DNA is TGTGCCAGTCGGACAACTAGTAACACAGATACGCAGTATTTT.